This T cell receptor (beta chain) comes out of a study of siplizumab effects on memory and regulatory T cells. Germline CDR1 LGHNA, CDR2 YNFKEQ. This CDR3 is built from 16 residues. With V trimmed by 0 bases and J by 1 base, 1 base remained unmatched. General study findings and limits: Suppressive activity of Tregs proliferating in siplizumab cultures remained unconfirmed.

With respect to this clone: What it recognizes is unknown.

The repertoire was sequenced with immunoSEQ multiplex PCR; TCRdb's copy has only in-frame clones and lacks some. This sample has some 110,000 clones, with under 95% found just once. The TCR originated in a human donor in good health. The sequenced sample was CD4+ T cells sorted from blood. This chain connects TRBV4-2 to TRBJ2-1; 9 bases are a match to TRBD2. Written as DNA, the CDR3 is TGTGCCAGCAGCCAAGATCTAGCGGGGTCCTACAATGAGCAGTTCTTC. It yields the protein CASSQDLAGSYNEQFF.